The clone carrying this T cell receptor (beta chain) was detected many times. The antigen remains unidentified. Germline loops: CDR1 SGHKS, CDR2 YYEKEE (reference sequence). The CDR3 has 15 amino acids. Trimming removed 0 bases from V and 5 bases from J, with 12 bases in between. These data originate in a study of T cells after yellow fever vaccination. Overall study results and limits: Abundant clonotypes from the bulk population could have been carried over as contaminants into FACS-sorted repertoires. Peaking on day 5 versus 15, the secondary response was faster but weaker. Once the booster was given, most primary-vaccination clones reappeared, at 95% to 98% for CD4 and around 90% for CD8.

UMIs were added to TCR cDNA along with a universal primer site when it was made by 5'RACE template switching. MiXCR, applied by TCRdb to the 5' RACE reads, yields one record per CDR3 protein. This table has hundreds of thousands of distinct CDR3 sequences, roughly 3.5% appearing once. The receptor was derived from a man aged 18 to 29 who received the YFV17D yellow fever vaccine. The source material was PBMCs, sampled on the day of the yellow fever booster vaccination. The chain recombines TRBV5-5 with TRBJ1-5; the D is unclear. CDR3 bases: TGTGCCAGCAGCTTGGGGCCCGAGGTGGATCAGCCCCAGCATTTT. This gives the protein CASSLGPEVDQPQHF.